This T cell receptor (beta chain) was recovered during a study of STAT5B mutations in CD4+ large granular lymphocyte leukemia. Study conclusions and caveats: Patient CD4-sorted repertoires stayed more clonal than healthy ones after leukemic-clone removal. Higher CD4+ than CD8+ T-LGLL clonality might reflect small sample size.

CDR1 is LNHDA, CDR2 SQIVND, per germline (reference sequence). V dropped 3 bases and J dropped 5; count of bases not matched to a gene: 4. The CDR3 length is 14 residues. In the case of this clone: What it binds is unknown.

Data came from immunoSEQ multiplex PCR; TCRdb stores just in-frame clones and leaves some out. The table records approximately 20,000 clones, about 81% of them present only once. The rearrangement links TRBV19 to TRBJ2-3; 8 nucleotides align to TRBD1. The specimen was CD4+ T cells from blood buffy coats. The receptor was isolated from a human donor in good health. The CDR3 coding sequence is TGTGCCAGTAGTATCGGGACAGGAGGAGATACGCAGTATTTT. Protein sequence: CASSIGTGGDTQYF.